These 15 T cell receptor beta chains were all obtained from the same sample, sequenced in a study of blood T cell repertoires in COVID-19 (dated by TCRdb to about 2020). The library was built by means of the immunoSEQ multiplex PCR assay. Imported from immuneACCESS, the table was reduced by TCRdb to in-frame sequences with V and J called. These copies leave out some clones; in studies compared against another copy, an unresolved V gene accounts for under half, and the cause of the remainder is not known. This sample lists roughly 150,000 clones; under 90% were detected once. The ten most abundant clones make up 0.5% to 0.65% of the sample. Sequenced sample: peripheral blood. These TCRs come from a man aged 55 to 70 with acute or convalescent COVID-19.

This clone was recorded once. This chain links TRBV9 with TRBJ1-1; D is unclear. Germline CDR1 is SGDLS and CDR2 is YYNGEE. V gave up 2 bases and J gave up 1 base, with 9 bases separating them. There are 14 residues in the CDR3. The DNA of the CDR3 is TGTGCCAGCAGCGTTGCTGAGGGGAACACTGAAGCTTTCTTT. Translated, it gives CASSVAEGNTEAFF.

The chain carries TRBV2 and TRBJ1-5; D not resolved. There are 15 residues in the CDR3. V was cut by 6 bases and J by 0 bases, with 12 bases left in between. From germline, CDR1 is SNHLY and CDR2 FYNNEI. This CDR3 reads CASSETDYSNQPQHF. CDR3 DNA: TGTGCCAGCAGCGAGACCGACTATAGCAATCAGCCCCAGCATTTT.

There are a few counts of this clone. J is TRBJ2-1 and V is TRBV10-2; perhaps TRBD2 as D (6 bases). V lost 4 bases and J lost 4, with 8 bases in between. CDR3 length: 13 residues. Per germline, CDR1 WSHSY and CDR2 SAAADI. CDR3: CASSAGRYNEQFF. In nucleotides, the CDR3 is TGCGCCAGCAGTGCCGGGAGATACAATGAGCAGTTCTTC.

The chain links TRBV7-2 to TRBJ2-2; D is undetermined. The CDR3 length is 15 residues. V was trimmed by 1 base and J by 0 bases, leaving 6 bases between them. The germline CDR1 and CDR2 sequences are SGHTA and FQGNSA. The CDR3 DNA is TGTGCCAGCAGCTTAGATACATCGAACACCGGGGAGCTGTTTTTT. Its protein is CASSLDTSNTGELFF. Full variable domain (remainder filled in from reference TRBV7-2 and TRBJ2-2): GAGVSQSPSNKVTEKGKDVELRCDPISGHTALYWYRQSLGQGLEFLIYFQGNSAPDKSGLPSDRFSAERTGGSVSTLTIQRTQQEDSAVYLCASSLDTSNTGELFFGEGSRLTVL.

This clone has only a few counts. The V gene is TRBV19, the J gene TRBJ2-1; TRBD2 matches 8 bases. This CDR3 comprises 12 residues. J was trimmed by 11 bases and V by 5 bases; bases with no gene match: 5. Germline CDR1 is LNHDA and CDR2 is SQIVND (reference sequence). The CDR3 spells CASSPQREQQFF. Written as DNA, the CDR3 is TGTGCCAGTAGTCCCCAGCGGGAGCAGCAGTTCTTC.

The rearrangement links TRBV5-1 to TRBJ2-3, with 8 positions matching TRBD2. The CDR3 is 16 residues long. Germline V lookup: CDR1 SGHRS, CDR2 YFSETQ. Germline trimming cut 0 bases from V and 2 bases from J; bases unmatched to any gene: 5. CDR3 nucleotides: TGCGCCAGCAGCTTGGGACAAGCGGGGGTCACAGATACGCAGTATTTT. Its translation: CASSLGQAGVTDTQYF.

The chain recombines TRBV19 with TRBJ1-6, with no clear D. The CDR3 is made up of 11 amino acids. Germline V lookup: CDR1 LNHDA, CDR2 SQIVND (reference sequence). V lost 8 bases to trimming and J lost 14 bases, with 13 bases between them. In DNA, the CDR3 is TGTGCCAGTGTCGGAGGGCGCACCCTCCACTTT. Its translation is CASVGGRTLHF.

The chain joins TRBV7-3 to TRBJ2-2; 7 bases match TRBD2. V shed 5 bases, J shed 1 base, and the junction held 10 bases outside the gene matches. The germline V gene encodes CDR1 SGHTA and CDR2 FQGTGA. The CDR3 runs 17 residues. The CDR3 DNA reads as TGTGCCAGCAGCCCTCGTGGAGCGGGGCGGAACACCGGGGAGCTGTTTTTT. Translating it yields CASSPRGAGRNTGELFF. Together with reference TRBV7-3 and TRBJ2-2, the CDR3 gives the full variable domain: GAGVSQTPSNKVTEKGKYVELRCDPISGHTALYWYRQSLGQGPEFLIYFQGTGAADDSGLPNDRFFAVRPEGSVSTLKIQRTERGDSAVYLCASSPRGAGRNTGELFFGEGSRLTVL.

The genes are TRBV5-3 and TRBJ1-1, with D uncertain. TRBV5-3 is sorted into the ORF group, with uncertain function. Deletions cut 4 bases from V and 1 base from J, with 17 bases between. This CDR3 is 16 amino acids long. As DNA, the CDR3 is TGTGCCAGAAGCCTTCGGGCGTGCGGGCGGAACACTGAAGCTTTCTTT. Its translation: CARSLRACGRNTEAFF.

The J gene is TRBJ2-1, the V gene TRBV13; 7 nucleotides line up with TRBD2. The germline CDR1 and CDR2 sequences are PRHDT and FYEKMQ (reference sequence). This CDR3 has 16 residues. Losses at the gene ends were 5 bases for V and 8 bases for J; bases not matched to a gene: 15. CDR3 sequence: CASSLLRASGRDEQFF. As DNA, the CDR3 is TGTGCCAGCAGCCTACTGAGGGCTAGCGGAAGGGATGAGCAGTTCTTC.

The chain combines TRBV27 with TRBJ1-6, with D tentatively TRBD1 (6 bases). From germline, CDR1 is MNHEY and CDR2 SMNVEV (reference sequence). V was pared by 3 bases and J by 9 bases, with 9 bases between. This CDR3 is 13 amino acids long. DNA for the CDR3: TGTGCCAGCAGTTTCAGGGGTTCTTCACCCCTCCACTTT. Amino acids: CASSFRGSSPLHF.

The chain joins TRBV10-3 to TRBJ2-1, with D tentatively TRBD2 (6 bases). V lost 8 bases, J lost 9 bases, and 20 bases lay in between. Germline CDR1 reads ENHRY; CDR2 reads SYGVKD. This CDR3 comprises 14 residues. The CDR3 protein is CAIHSGGRTSEQFF. Written as DNA, the CDR3 is TGTGCCATCCATTCAGGAGGGCGAACGAGTGAGCAGTTCTTC.

This chain uses TRBV6-5 with TRBJ1-2; 11 nucleotides align to TRBD1. This CDR3 spans 13 amino acids. Looked up from germline, CDR1 is MNHEY and CDR2 is SVGAGI. With V trimmed by 5 bases and J by 7 bases, 3 bases remained unmatched. CDR3 DNA: TGTGCCAGCAGTCGGGACAGGGGGTTTGGCTACACCTTC. Translating gives CASSRDRGFGYTF.

The V and J genes are TRBV6-5 and TRBJ1-1; D uncertain. This CDR3 spans 13 amino acids. Germline CDR1 is MNHEY and CDR2 is SVGAGI. V lost 7 bases, J lost 1 base, and 10 bases lay in between. Here the CDR3 reads CASISPGNTEAFF. The CDR3 coding sequence is TGTGCCAGCATTAGTCCGGGGAACACTGAAGCTTTCTTT.

The chain links TRBV24-1 to TRBJ2-1; D is unresolved. Trimming took off 3 bases at V and 10 bases at J, with 15 bases between the two ends. The CDR3 has 14 amino acids. The V gene's germline CDR1 is KGHDR and CDR2 SFDVKD. The CDR3 reads CATSDPKIPVEQFF. The CDR3 DNA reads TGTGCCACCAGTGATCCCAAGATCCCAGTAGAGCAGTTCTTC.